This TCR beta chain is from a study of CD4 T cells in relation to SARS-CoV-2 and coronaviruses. Measured with immunoSEQ multiplex PCR; TCRdb has only the in-frame clones, and not every one. The sample contains about 68,000 clones, 85% to 95% of which appear only once. CD4+ T cells from unexposed donors were obtained before the COVID-19 pandemic (2011-2018). Comments on this clone: Other DNA sequences in the same sample also yield this CDR3.

The CDR3 has 18 amino acids. Deletions cut 7 bases from V and 4 bases from J, with 28 bases between. CDR1 is SGHVS, CDR2 FQNEAQ, per germline. The chain links TRBV7-8 to TRBJ1-1; possibly TRBD1 for D (6 bases). The sequence came from a human donor in good health. Sequencing was done on a sample of naive CD4+ T cells from PBMCs. Subset defined: naive CD4+ T cells isolated by negative enrichment. CDR3 in amino acids: CASTSAWGPSRRVTEAFF. The CDR3 DNA is TGTGCCAGCACCTCCGCTTGGGGGCCCTCTCGAAGAGTCACTGAAGCTTTCTTT.